This T cell receptor (beta chain) was captured by sequencing in a study of metastatic and nonmetastatic thyroid tumors. Turning to the study itself: Comparison of repertoires was carried out across blood and tumor or nodule tissue from malignant and benign thyroid patients. Study conclusions and caveats: Significantly higher TCR beta diversity was reportedly seen in malignant thyroid tumors than benign nodules, in blood and tumor.

The germline V gene encodes CDR1 LGHDT and CDR2 YNNKEL (reference sequence). With V trimmed by 4 bases and J by 10 bases, 11 bases remained unmatched. The CDR3 covers 15 residues. Via MiXCR, TCRdb re-called the PCR reads. The sample records about 50,000 clones, 20% being singletons. Every patient underwent thyroid surgery untreated. This clone was detected ten times or more. The antigen is undetermined. The sample holds other DNA sequences that translate to the same CDR3. The sample taken for sequencing was blood. The receptor comes from a female donor with papillary thyroid cancer or a benign thyroid nodule (not recorded which). Some clones in this sample may be carry-over from other donors' samples. V and J are TRBV3-1 and TRBJ2-1; 9 bases are shared with TRBD2. The CDR3 reads CASSPGTSPRDEQFF. As DNA, the CDR3 is TGTGCCAGCAGCCCCGGGACTAGCCCGAGGGACGAGCAGTTCTTC.